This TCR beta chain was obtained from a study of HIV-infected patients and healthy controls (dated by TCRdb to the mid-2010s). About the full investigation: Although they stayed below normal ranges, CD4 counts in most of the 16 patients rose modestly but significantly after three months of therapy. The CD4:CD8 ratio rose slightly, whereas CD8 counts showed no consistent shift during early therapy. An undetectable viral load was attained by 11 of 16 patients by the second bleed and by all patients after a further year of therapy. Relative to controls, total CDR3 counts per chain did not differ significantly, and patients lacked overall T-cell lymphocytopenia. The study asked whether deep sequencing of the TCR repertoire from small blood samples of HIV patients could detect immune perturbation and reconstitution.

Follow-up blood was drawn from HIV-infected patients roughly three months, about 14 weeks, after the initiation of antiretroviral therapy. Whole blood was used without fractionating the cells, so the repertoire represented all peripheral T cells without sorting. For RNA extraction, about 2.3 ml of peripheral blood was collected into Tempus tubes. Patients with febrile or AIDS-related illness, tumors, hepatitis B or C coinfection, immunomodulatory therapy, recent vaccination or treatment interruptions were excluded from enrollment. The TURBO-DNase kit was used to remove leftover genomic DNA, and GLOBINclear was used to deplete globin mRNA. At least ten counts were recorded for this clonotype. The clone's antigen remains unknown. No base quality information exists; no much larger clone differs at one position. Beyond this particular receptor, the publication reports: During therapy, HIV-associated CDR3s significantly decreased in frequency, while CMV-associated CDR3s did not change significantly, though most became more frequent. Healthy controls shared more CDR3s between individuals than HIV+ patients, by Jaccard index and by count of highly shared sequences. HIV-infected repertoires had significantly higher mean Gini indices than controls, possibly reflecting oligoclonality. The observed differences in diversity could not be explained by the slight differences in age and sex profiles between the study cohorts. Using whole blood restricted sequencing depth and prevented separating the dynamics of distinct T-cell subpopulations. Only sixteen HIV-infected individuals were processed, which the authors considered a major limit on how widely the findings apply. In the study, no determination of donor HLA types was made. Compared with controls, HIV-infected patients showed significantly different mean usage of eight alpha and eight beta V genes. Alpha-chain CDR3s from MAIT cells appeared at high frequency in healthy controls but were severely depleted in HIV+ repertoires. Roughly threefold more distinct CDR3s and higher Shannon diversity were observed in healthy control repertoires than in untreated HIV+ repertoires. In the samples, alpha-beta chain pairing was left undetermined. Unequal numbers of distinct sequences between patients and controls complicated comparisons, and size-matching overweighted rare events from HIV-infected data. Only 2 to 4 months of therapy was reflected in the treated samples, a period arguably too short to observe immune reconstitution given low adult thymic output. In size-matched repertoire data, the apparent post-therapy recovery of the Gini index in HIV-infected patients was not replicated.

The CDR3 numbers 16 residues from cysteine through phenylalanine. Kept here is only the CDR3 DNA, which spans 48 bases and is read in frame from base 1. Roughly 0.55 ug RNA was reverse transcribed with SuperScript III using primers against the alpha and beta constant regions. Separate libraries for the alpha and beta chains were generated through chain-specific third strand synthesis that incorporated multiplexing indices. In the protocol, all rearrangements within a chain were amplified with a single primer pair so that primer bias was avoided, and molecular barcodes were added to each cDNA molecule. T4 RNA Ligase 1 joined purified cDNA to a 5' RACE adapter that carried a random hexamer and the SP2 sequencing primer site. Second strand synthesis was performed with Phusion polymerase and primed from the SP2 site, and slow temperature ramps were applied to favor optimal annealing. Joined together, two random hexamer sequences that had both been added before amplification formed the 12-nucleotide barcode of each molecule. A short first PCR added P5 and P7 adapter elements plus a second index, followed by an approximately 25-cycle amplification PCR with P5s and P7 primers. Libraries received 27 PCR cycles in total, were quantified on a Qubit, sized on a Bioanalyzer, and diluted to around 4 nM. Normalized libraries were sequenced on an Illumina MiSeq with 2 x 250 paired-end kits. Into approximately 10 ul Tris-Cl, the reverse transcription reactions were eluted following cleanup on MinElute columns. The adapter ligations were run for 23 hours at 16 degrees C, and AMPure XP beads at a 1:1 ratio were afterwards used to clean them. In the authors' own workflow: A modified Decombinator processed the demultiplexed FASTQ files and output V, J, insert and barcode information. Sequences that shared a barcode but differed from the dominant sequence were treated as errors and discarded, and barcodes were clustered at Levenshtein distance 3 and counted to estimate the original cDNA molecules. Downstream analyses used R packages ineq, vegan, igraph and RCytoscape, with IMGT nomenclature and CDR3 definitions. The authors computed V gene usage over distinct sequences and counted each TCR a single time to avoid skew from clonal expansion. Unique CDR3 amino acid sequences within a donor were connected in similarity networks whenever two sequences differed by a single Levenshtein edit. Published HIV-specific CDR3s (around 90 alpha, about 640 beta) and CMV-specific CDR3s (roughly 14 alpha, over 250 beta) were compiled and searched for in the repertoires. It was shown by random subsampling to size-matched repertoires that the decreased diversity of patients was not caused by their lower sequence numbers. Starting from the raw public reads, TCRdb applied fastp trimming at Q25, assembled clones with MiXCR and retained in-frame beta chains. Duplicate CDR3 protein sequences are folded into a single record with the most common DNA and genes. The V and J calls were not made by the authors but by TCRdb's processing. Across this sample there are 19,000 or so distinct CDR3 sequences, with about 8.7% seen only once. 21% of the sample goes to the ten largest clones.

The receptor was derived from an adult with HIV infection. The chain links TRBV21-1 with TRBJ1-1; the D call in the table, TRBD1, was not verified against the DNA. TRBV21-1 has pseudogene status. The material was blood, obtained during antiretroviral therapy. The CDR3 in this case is CASSNAGTGVDTEAFF. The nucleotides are TGTGCCAGCAGCAACGCCGGGACAGGGGTAGACACTGAAGCTTTCTTT.